The following is a T cell receptor beta chain sequence with its context. This clonotype was counted at least ten times. Its cognate antigen has yet to be identified. Base qualities are not recorded, but no much larger clone differs from it by a single base. The sample comes from a study of blood T cells in healthy people across ages (dated by TCRdb to 2015 to 2017). For the wider study: In model experiments, template switching captured about one uniquely barcoded TCR beta cDNA molecule for every two T cells. Using deep sequencing normalized with unique cDNA molecular identifiers, the study measured how TCR beta repertoire diversity changes with age. Four age groups were formed from the donors: young (average roughly 15 years), middle-aged (approximately 40), aged (about 68) and long-lived (roughly 81). To avoid experimental bias, donors of different ages were randomly spread across the sequencing lanes. For two donors (one aged 18 to 30 and one aged 80 or older), the study analyzed two additional independent replicas of 1 million unique cDNA reads from the same blood draw.

The germline V gene encodes CDR1 LGHNA and CDR2 YSLEER. There are 17 amino acids in the CDR3, from cysteine to phenylalanine inclusive. Of the read, only the CDR3 DNA is kept; its 51 bases are in frame from base 1. The germline V end is reduced by 4 bases and the J end by 0 bases; junction bases left unmatched: 7. The research as a whole found: Compared with the aged group, more naive CD4+ T cells, fewer expanded clones and increased TCR diversity were shown by the long-lived group, suggesting age selection. Total diversity estimates from one million sequenced T cells were considered lower bounds and underestimates. Bulk unsorted PBMC profiling prevented conclusive comparison of naive and antigen-experienced compartments. As age increased, observed TCR beta diversity per million T cells dropped in a roughly linear way, and a significant reduction was already evident by age 40. Observed TCR beta diversity correlated strongly with the percentage of naive T cells measured by flow cytometry. The CMV infection status of donors was not known, potentially confounding age-related changes in expanded clonotypes.

The donors were 40 or so Caucasian individuals from Russia, aged about 6 to 100 years, who were systemically healthy. Approximately 9.3 milliliters of peripheral blood were collected from each donor into EDTA-treated Vacutainer tubes. PBMCs were isolated by Ficoll-Paque density-gradient centrifugation, with at least 6 million obtained per sample. Trizol reagent was used to extract total RNA from PBMCs, with at least 6 micrograms per sample. For every donor, an aliquot of PBMCs went through flow cytometry to measure the percentages of naive CD45RAhigh/CD27high T cells. Libraries were constructed by 5' RACE. These reads were obtained on an Illumina HiSeq 2500. A second PCR of roughly 7 to 11 cycles was performed with a sample-barcoded 5' primer and a J-beta primer mix. A template-switch 5' adaptor carrying 12 random nucleotides introduced a unique molecular identifier onto each TCR beta cDNA molecule. At least 3 million CDR3-containing paired-end reads were obtained from each sample. First-strand cDNA synthesis was performed from all RNA using the Mint cDNA synthesis kit, with priming by a TRBC-specific oligonucleotide. All cDNA was treated with uracil-DNA glycosylase and then went through a first 18-cycle PCR with the universal primers M1SS and BC2_uni_R. Processing in the source paper ran as follows. Each sample was normalized by randomly selecting 1 million high-quality reads, each carrying a distinct molecular identifier. Instead of being binned into consensus sequences, reads with shared molecular identifiers were discarded. MiTCR, set to a Q25 quality threshold and the strictest error-elimination algorithm, was used for CDR3 identification, clonotype clustering and error correction. A nonparametric unseen species model with Euler transformation was used to estimate lower-bound total TCR beta diversity. The raw public data were reprocessed by TCRdb itself: fastp quality trimming at Q25, MiXCR clonotype calling, in-frame beta chains only. Every CDR3 protein is listed once, alongside the most common genes and DNA of its rows. TCRdb's processing, not the study's, gives the V and J calls here. This sample lists some 900,000 distinct CDR3 sequences; roughly 43% were detected once. In total, the top ten clones hold around 15% of the sample.

The chain is encoded by TRBV4-3 joined to TRBJ2-1; 9 bases in the junction line up with TRBD2. The specimen sequenced was blood. The TCR comes from a man aged 30-40 years in good health. The CDR3 region has the sequence CASSPRTSASSYNEQFF. The sequenced DNA is TGCGCCAGCAGCCCAAGGACTAGCGCGAGCTCCTACAATGAGCAGTTCTTC.